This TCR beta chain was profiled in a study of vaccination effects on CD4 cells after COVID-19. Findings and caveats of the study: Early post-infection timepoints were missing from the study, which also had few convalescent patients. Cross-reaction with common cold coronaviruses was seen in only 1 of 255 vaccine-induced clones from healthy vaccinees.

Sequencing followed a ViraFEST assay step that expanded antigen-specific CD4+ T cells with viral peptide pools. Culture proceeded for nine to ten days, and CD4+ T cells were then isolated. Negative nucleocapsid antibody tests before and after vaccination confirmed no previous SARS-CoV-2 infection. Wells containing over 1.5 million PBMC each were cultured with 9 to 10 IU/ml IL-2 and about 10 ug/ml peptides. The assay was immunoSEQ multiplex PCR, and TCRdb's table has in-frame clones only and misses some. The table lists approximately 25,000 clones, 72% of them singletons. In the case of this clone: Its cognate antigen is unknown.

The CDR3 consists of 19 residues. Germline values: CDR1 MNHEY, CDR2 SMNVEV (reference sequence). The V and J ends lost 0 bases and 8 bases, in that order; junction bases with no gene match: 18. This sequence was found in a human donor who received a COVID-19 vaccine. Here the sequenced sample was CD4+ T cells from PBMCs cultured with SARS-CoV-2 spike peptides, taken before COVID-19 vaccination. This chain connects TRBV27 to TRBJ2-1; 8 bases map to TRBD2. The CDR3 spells CASSLSTSQGGRNMDEQFF. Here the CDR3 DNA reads TGTGCCAGCAGTTTATCGACGTCACAAGGCGGGAGGAACATGGATGAGCAGTTCTTC.